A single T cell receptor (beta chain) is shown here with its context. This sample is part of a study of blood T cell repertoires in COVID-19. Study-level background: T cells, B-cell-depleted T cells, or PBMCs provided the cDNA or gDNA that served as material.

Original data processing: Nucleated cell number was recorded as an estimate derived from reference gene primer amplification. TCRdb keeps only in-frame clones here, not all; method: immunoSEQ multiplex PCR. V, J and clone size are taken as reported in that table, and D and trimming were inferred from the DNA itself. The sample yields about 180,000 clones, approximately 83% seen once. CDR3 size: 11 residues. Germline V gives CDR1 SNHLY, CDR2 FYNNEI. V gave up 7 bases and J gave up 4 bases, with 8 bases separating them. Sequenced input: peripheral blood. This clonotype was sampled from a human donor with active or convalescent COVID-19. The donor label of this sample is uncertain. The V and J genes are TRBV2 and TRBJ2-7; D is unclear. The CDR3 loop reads CASKYAYEQYF. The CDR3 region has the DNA TGTGCCAGCAAGTATGCGTACGAGCAGTACTTC.